These T cell receptor beta chains were read from a single sample in a study of cytomegalovirus exposure and HLA in healthy donors. Using immunoSEQ multiplex PCR, the repertoire was profiled, and TCRdb retains in-frame clones only, with some absent. The sample lists roughly 160,000 clones, roughly 80% occurring once. Source material: PBMCs. These receptors originate from a man aged 25-45 years in good health and CMV-seropositive. Both conserved end residues are trimmed from each CDR3.

>TRBV6-4
ASSHGELF
>TRBV6-6
ASRTHRGPNEKLF
>TRBV6-5
ASSYSAETYEQY
>TRBV25-1
ASSDPTGFEQY
>TRBV14
ASSRGTETPLH
>TRBV30
AWSVLGGNTEAF
>TRBV28
ASSTGTDTSPLH
>TRBV28
ASSFAQGPEQY
>TRBV27
ASSFSSDTEAF
>TRBV6-8
ASSPFDRGLEEQY
>TRBV5-8
ASSFSIGGLTEAF
>TRBV6-5
ASSRPSGGQETQY
>TRBV6-5
ASSYSKNYHYEQY
>TRBV19
ASSPGADTQY
>TRBV18
ASSPPGTNSYEQY
>TRBV28
ASSFRDRRRGYT
>TRBV5-1
ASSLDVSSGNTIY
>TRBV28
ASRNSGGSYEQY
>TRBV7-2
ASSLDRNEKLF
>TRBV7-9
ASSQIDRSYGYT
>TRBV6-5
ASRDLGRGNTEAF
>TRBV5-4
ASSVPSGHNEQF
>TRBV28
ASMGGENYGYT
>TRBV2
ASSPGQGSNQPQH
>TRBV5-1
ASSRGTDYSGANVLT
>TRBV9
ASSAWVGQAEAF
>TRBV6-1
ASSEEEGGGNQPQH
>TRBV7-7
ASSPTDPYTNTGELF